The 8 T cell receptor beta chains below come from one sample, sequenced in a study of healthy donors' naive CD4 and CD8 T cells (dated by TCRdb to about 2015). TCRdb records 454 GS FLX Titanium as the sequencer. TCR libraries were built from roughly 500 ng of total RNA with a previously published linear amplification protocol. TCRdb reprocessing: public reads trimmed at Q25 with fastp, clones called with MiXCR, in-frame beta chains kept. Records with the same CDR3 protein are collapsed into one entry carrying the most frequent genes and DNA. The sample table lists about 180,000 distinct CDR3 sequences, about 74% of them with a count of one. The ten largest account for less than 2.5% of the sample. The sample comprised naive CD4+ and CD8+ T cells sorted from blood, pooled from several donors. Taken with the paper, the label for cell subset or site translates to: FACS-sorted naive CD4+ (CD45RO-CD45RA+) and naive CD8+ (CD45RA+CD27bright) T cells. All receptors derive from a pool of human donors in good health; the sample pools cells from several healthy donors.

The chain joins TRBV29-1 to TRBJ2-7, with D perhaps matching TRBD2 (6 bases). The CDR3 is made up of 17 amino acids. The germline CDR1 and CDR2 sequences are SQVTM and ANQGSEA. V lost 1 base, J lost 3 bases, and 22 bases lay in between. The CDR3 DNA is TGCAGCGTTGAAGGGCTGGGGCCCGGGACTTCAAACTACGAGCAGTACTTC. Encoded protein: CSVEGLGPGTSNYEQYF.

The V gene is TRBV19, the J gene TRBJ2-7; D possibly uses TRBD1 or TRBD2 (5 bases each). There are 14 residues in the CDR3. Germline values: CDR1 LNHDA, CDR2 SQIVND (reference sequence). The ends were cut back, 3 bases at V and 6 bases at J, with 15 bases in the middle. The chain's CDR3 is CASSISVGTAEQYV. The CDR3 DNA sequence: TGTGCCAGTAGTATTTCTGTAGGGACCGCCGAGCAGTACGTC.

The chain employs TRBV6-5 and TRBJ2-7, with a weak D call TRBD1 (5 bases). V shed 6 bases and J shed 0 bases, with 15 bases lying between them. CDR3 length: 15 residues. Germline values: CDR1 MNHEY, CDR2 SVGAGI. The DNA of the CDR3 is TGTGCCAGCAGCCGACAGCTACCGAGCTCCTACGAGCAGTACTTC. Its protein is CASSRQLPSSYEQYF.

The chain couples TRBV10-3 to TRBJ2-3; possibly TRBD1 for D (6 bases). This CDR3 spans 14 amino acids. Trimming left V 3 bases short and J 4 bases short, with 11 bases between. Per the germline V gene, CDR1 is ENHRY and CDR2 is SYGVKD. The CDR3: CAISDKGVADTQYF. The CDR3, as DNA: TGTGCCATCAGTGATAAGGGGGTAGCAGATACGCAGTATTTT.

V usage is TRBV19 and J usage is TRBJ2-5; D gene unclear. Germline CDR1 is LNHDA and CDR2 is SQIVND (reference sequence). V shed 5 bases and J shed 4 bases, with 20 bases lying between them. The CDR3 extends over 16 amino acids. Here the CDR3 DNA reads TGTGCCAGTAGTTCCTCCCTGGGCGGCCGGCGAGAGACCCAGTACTTC. Translated: CASSSSLGGRRETQYF.

This sequence joins TRBV14 and TRBJ2-1, with 8 bases that match TRBD2. The ends lost 3 bases at V and 0 bases at J; junction bases unmatched: 13. The CDR3 loop spans 19 amino acids. Germline V lookup: CDR1 SGHDN, CDR2 FVKESK. The CDR3 region is CASSHDGRAKGGSYNEQFF. In DNA, the CDR3 is TGTGCCAGCAGCCACGACGGGAGGGCCAAAGGTGGCTCCTACAATGAGCAGTTCTTC.

This clonotype was seen a handful of times. The junction and the germline gene differ at one end; a read error may be behind it. The genes are TRBV29-1 and TRBJ2-2, with 8 positions matching TRBD2. The CDR3 consists of 17 residues. From germline, CDR1 is SQVTM and CDR2 ANQGSEA. This CDR3 is CRVGGLACLPYTGELFF. In DNA form, the CDR3 reads TGCAGGGTTGGAGGACTAGCCTGCTTACCGTACACCGGGGAGCTGTTTTTT.

The chain joins TRBV5-5 to TRBJ2-3; D gene uncertain. The germline CDR1 and CDR2 sequences are SGHKS and YYEKEE (reference sequence). Trimming took 2 bases from V and 2 from J, leaving 9 bases between them. The CDR3 covers 14 residues. In DNA form, the CDR3 reads TGTGCCAGCAGCTTAGGGCCCTTCACAGATACGCAGTATTTT. Residues: CASSLGPFTDTQYF.